This TCR beta chain was sequenced during a study of blood T cell repertoires in COVID-19. Study at large: Samples of COVID-19 (acute and convalescent) were obtained from the United States, Italy and Spain. Nucleic acid was either cDNA or gDNA, and it came from T cells, B-cell-depleted T cells, or PBMCs.

In the source study's methods: Amplified reference gene primers provided the basis for estimating nucleated cell counts. Measured with immunoSEQ multiplex PCR; TCRdb has only the in-frame clones, and not every one. V and J calls plus clone size are reproduced from that table; the DNA served to infer D and trimming. The sample contains 200,000 to 250,000 clones, over 75% of which appear only once. Germline trimming cut 0 bases from V and 0 bases from J; bases unmatched to any gene: 10. This CDR3 has 19 amino acids. Germline V CDR1 and CDR2: SGHRS, YFSETQ. The chain uses TRBV5-1 and TRBJ2-1; 9 nucleotides match TRBD1. Specimen: peripheral blood. The origin of this receptor is a man aged 30 to 39 who had recovered from COVID-19. The CDR3 reads CASSLGTGGSLSSYNEQFF. The CDR3, as DNA: TGCGCCAGCAGCTTGGGAACAGGGGGCTCATTAAGCTCCTACAATGAGCAGTTCTTC.